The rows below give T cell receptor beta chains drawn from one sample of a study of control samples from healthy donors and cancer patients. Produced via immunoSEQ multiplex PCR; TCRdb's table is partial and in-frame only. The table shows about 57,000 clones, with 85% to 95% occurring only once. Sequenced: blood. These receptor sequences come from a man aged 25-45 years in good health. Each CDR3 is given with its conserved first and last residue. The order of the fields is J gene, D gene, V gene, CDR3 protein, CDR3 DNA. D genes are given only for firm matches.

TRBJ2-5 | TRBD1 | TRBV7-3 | CASSVTGGVQETQYF | TGTGCCAGCAGCGTGACAGGGGGAGTCCAAGAGACCCAGTACTTC
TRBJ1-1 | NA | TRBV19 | CASSQQGHTEAFF | TGTGCCAGTAGCCAACAGGGACACACTGAAGCTTTCTTT
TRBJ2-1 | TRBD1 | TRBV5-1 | CASSPDRGYNEQFF | TGCGCCAGCAGCCCGGACAGGGGATACAATGAGCAGTTCTTC
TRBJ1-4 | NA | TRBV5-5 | CASSTNEKLFF | TGTGCCAGCAGCACTAATGAAAAACTGTTTTTT
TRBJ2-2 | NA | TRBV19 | CASSIGPGAITGELFF | TGTGCCAGTAGTATAGGACCGGGGGCCATCACCGGGGAGCTGTTTTTT
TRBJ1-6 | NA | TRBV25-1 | CASSDTTSYNSPLHF | TGTGCCAGCAGTGATACGACCTCCTATAATTCACCCCTCCACTTT
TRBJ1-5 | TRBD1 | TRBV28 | CAGQGGHNSNQPQHF | TGTGCCGGTCAGGGGGGACACAATAGCAATCAGCCCCAGCATTTT
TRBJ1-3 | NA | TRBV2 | CAKGLSGNTIYF | TGTGCCAAAGGCCTCTCTGGAAACACCATATATTTT
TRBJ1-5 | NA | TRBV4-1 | CASSRALVGNQPQHF | TGCGCCAGCAGCCGGGCCCTCGTTGGGAATCAGCCCCAGCATTTT
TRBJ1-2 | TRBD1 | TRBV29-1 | CSVRGQGDGYTF | TGCAGCGTCCGCGGACAGGGCGACGGCTACACCTTC
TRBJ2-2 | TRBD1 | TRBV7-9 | CASSPGGFRTGELFF | TGTGCCAGCAGCCCAGGGGGCTTTCGCACCGGGGAGCTGTTTTTT
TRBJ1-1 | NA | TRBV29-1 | CSVEAWATGNAEAFF | TGCAGCGTTGAAGCCTGGGCGACAGGTAACGCTGAAGCTTTCTTT
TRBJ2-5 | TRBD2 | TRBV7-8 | CASSSGLAGVTQETQYF | TGTGCCAGCAGCTCAGGACTAGCGGGGGTCACTCAAGAGACCCAGTACTTC
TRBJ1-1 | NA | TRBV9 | CASSDGGFGAFF | TGTGCCAGCAGCGACGGGGGTTTTGGGGCTTTCTTT
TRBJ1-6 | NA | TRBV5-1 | CASSLGQTGNSPLHF | TGCGCCAGCAGCTTGGGACAGACCGGGAATTCACCCCTCCACTTT
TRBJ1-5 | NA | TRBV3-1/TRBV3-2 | CASSQGSGVQPQHF | TGTGCCAGCAGCCAAGGGTCAGGGGTGCAGCCCCAGCATTTT
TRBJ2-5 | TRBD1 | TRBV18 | CASSTKTGPYQETQYF | TGTGCCAGCTCAACAAAGACAGGGCCGTACCAAGAGACCCAGTACTTC
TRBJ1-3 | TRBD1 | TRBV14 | CASSQVRGRGNTIYF | TGTGCCAGCAGCCAAGTAAGGGGGCGAGGAAACACCATATATTTT